These 25 T cell receptor beta chains share one sample of origin, sequenced in a study of T cells after posttransplantation cyclophosphamide. Sequenced by immunoSEQ multiplex PCR; TCRdb stores in-frame clones only, minus some. The profile covers about 6,700 clones, none occurring a single time. Cyclophosphamide on days +3 and +4 followed busulfan-fludarabine conditioning and a marrow graft. Sequencing used PBMCs, obtained after an allogeneic stem cell transplant with post-transplant cyclophosphamide. Receptor source: a male patient in his 30s who received an allogeneic stem cell transplant from an unrelated donor, was CMV-positive, and had acute and chronic GVHD. T cells may partly derive from the graft donor.

This clone was found many times. This chain uses TRBV10-3 with TRBJ1-3; D may be TRBD1 (6 bases). Per the germline V gene, CDR1 is ENHRY and CDR2 is SYGVKD. V was clipped by 3 bases and J by 4 bases, with 10 bases between them. The CDR3 spans 14 residues. The CDR3 region has the DNA TGTGCCATCAGTGAACAGGGCCCGGGAAACACCATATATTTT. It encodes CAISEQGPGNTIYF.

The sample holds many counts of this clone. The genes are TRBV5-1 and TRBJ1-1; D may be TRBD1 (6 bases). There are 14 residues in the CDR3. Germline V gene lookup returns CDR1 SGHRS and CDR2 YFSETQ. V lost 3 bases to trimming and J lost 2 bases, with 11 bases between them. The CDR3 nucleotides read TGCGCCAGCAGCTCCGGGACACCCAACACTGAAGCTTTCTTT. The encoded protein is CASSSGTPNTEAFF.

This clone was counted ten times or more. The chain has TRBV5-5 and TRBJ1-6, with TRBD1 matching 7 bases. The CDR3 consists of 15 residues. Germline lookup yields CDR1 SGHKS and CDR2 YYEKEE (reference sequence). V was pared by 1 base and J by 7 bases, with 5 bases of the junction left unmatched. The CDR3 DNA reads TGTGCCAGCAGCTTGCTGGGGACAGTAAATTCACCCCTCCACTTT. Its translation: CASSLLGTVNSPLHF.

The chain employs TRBV7-6 and TRBJ2-7; D may be TRBD1 (5 bases). V was trimmed by 5 bases and J by 7 bases, leaving 15 bases between them. The germline V gene encodes CDR1 SGHVS and CDR2 FNYEAQ. The CDR3 consists of 13 residues. CDR3 amino acids: CASSRSTGGEQYF. CDR3 nucleotides: TGTGCCAGCAGCCGTTCTACAGGTGGAGAGCAGTACTTC.

This clone has at least ten counts. The rearrangement uses TRBV5-3 and TRBJ1-5; 9 bases fit TRBD1. TRBV5-3 is given ORF status, its function remaining uncertain. This CDR3 region has 18 residues. The ends lost 4 bases at V and 0 bases at J; junction bases unmatched: 11. The CDR3 DNA reads TGTGCCAGAAGCCGGACCGGGACAGGGCCGAATAGCAATCAGCCCCAGCATTTT. This codes for CARSRTGTGPNSNQPQHF.

This clone appeared a few times. The chain combines TRBV2 with TRBJ2-5; D may be TRBD1 (6 bases). The end of the DNA fits TRBJ2-7 better, so the J call may be wrong. CDR1 SNHLY and CDR2 FYNNEI come from the germline V gene. The CDR3 extends over 16 amino acids. This chain's CDR3 is CASSDPRLLGGYEQYF. The CDR3 DNA reads TGTGCCAGCAGTGACCCGCGACTACTAGGGGGCTACGAGCAGTACTTC.

This clone has at least ten counts. The chain employs TRBV5-1 and TRBJ2-7, with TRBD2 matching over 9 bases. The CDR3 is 15 residues long. In germline, CDR1 is SGHRS, CDR2 YFSETQ. V dropped 4 bases and J dropped 2; count of bases not matched to a gene: 7. The CDR3 DNA reads TGCGCCAGCAGCGGAAATAGCGGGAGAGCCTACGAGCAGTACTTC. Translation gives CASSGNSGRAYEQYF.

This clone was counted ten times or more. The rearrangement uses TRBV18 and TRBJ2-1, with 8 bases aligning to TRBD1. With 0 bases clipped from V and 2 bases from J, the junction kept 9 bases outside the gene matches. Germline V gene lookup returns CDR1 KGHSH and CDR2 LQKENI. This CDR3 is 18 amino acids long. The CDR3, as DNA: TGTGCCAGCTCACCACCGATAACTGACAGGGGACCCTACAATGAGCAGTTCTTC. This translates into CASSPPITDRGPYNEQFF.

The sample holds many counts of this clone. The junction differs from germline at one of its ends, possibly a read error. The chain has TRBV7-7 and TRBJ2-5; maybe TRBD2 (5 bases). Per germline, CDR1 SSHAT and CDR2 FNYEAQ (reference sequence). The CDR3 spans 17 residues. The CDR3 sequence is CASSHRSGVGRGETQYF. The CDR3 bases are TGTGCTAGCAGCCACCGAAGTGGCGTGGGCCGAGGGGAGACCCAGTACTTC.

This clone showed up many times. The J gene is TRBJ1-5, the V gene TRBV11-2, with TRBD1 matching 10 bases. CDR1 and CDR2 (germline): SGHAT, FQNNGV. This CDR3 is 15 amino acids long. The ends lost 0 bases at V and 4 bases at J; junction bases unmatched: 0. CDR3 sequence: CASSLEGQGNQPQHF. In nucleotides, the CDR3 is TGTGCCAGCAGCTTAGAGGGACAGGGGAATCAGCCCCAGCATTTT. Complete variable domain (other parts from reference TRBV11-2 and TRBJ1-5): EAGVAQSPRYKIIEKRQSVAFWCNPISGHATLYWYQQILGQGPKLLIQFQNNGVVDDSQLPKDRFSAERLKGVDSTLKIQPAKLEDSAVYLCASSLEGQGNQPQHFGDGTRLSIL.

In its sample, this clone was seen many times. The gene calls are TRBV4-3 and TRBJ2-7; tentative D call: TRBD1 (5 bases). V lost 3 bases and J 4 bases, leaving 13 bases between the germline ends. The CDR3 spans 14 residues. The V gene's germline CDR1 is LGHNA and CDR2 YSLEER. CDR3 amino acids: CASSHISGPYEQYF. Written as DNA, the CDR3 is TGCGCCAGCAGCCATATATCAGGGCCTTACGAGCAGTACTTC.

In this sample, this clone is medium-sized (0.01 to 0.1%). Additional DNA sequences in this sample encode the identical CDR3. This chain connects TRBV4-1 to TRBJ2-2; 13 bases are a match to TRBD2. CDR1 and CDR2 (germline): MGHRA, YSYEKL. The V and J ends lost 1 base and 5 bases, in that order; junction bases with no gene match: 7. There are 18 residues in the CDR3. The CDR3 protein is CASSQGGLAGVGTGELFF. The CDR3 nucleotides are TGCGCCAGCAGCCAAGGCGGACTAGCGGGAGTGGGTACCGGGGAGCTGTTTTTT.

J is TRBJ2-5 and V is TRBV7-9, with 10 bases identical to TRBD2. CDR3 size: 15 residues. Germline-derived CDR1 and CDR2 are SEHNR and FQNEAQ (reference sequence). Trimming took 5 bases from V and 11 from J; bases not matched to a gene: 14. CDR3 sequence: CASSVGASGSREQYF. Written as DNA, the CDR3 is TGTGCCAGCAGCGTCGGGGCTAGCGGGAGCAGGGAGCAGTACTTC.

This clone was detected ten times or more. The chain joins TRBV4-3 to TRBJ2-5; D not resolved. Germline loops: CDR1 LGHNA, CDR2 YSLEER. The CDR3 contains 13 residues. Trimming shortened V by 4 bases and J by 2 bases, and 8 bases separated the two germline ends. CDR3: CASSPNFQETQYF. The CDR3 DNA sequence: TGCGCCAGCAGCCCCAACTTTCAAGAGACCCAGTACTTC.

This clone is judged medium-sized. The V and J genes are TRBV6-5 and TRBJ2-1, with D possibly matching TRBD2 (5 bases). There are 15 residues in the CDR3. The germline V gene encodes CDR1 MNHEY and CDR2 SVGAGI. Between the trimmed V and J ends, which lost 0 bases and 0 bases, there was a span of 6 bases. DNA of the CDR3: TGTGCCAGCAGTTACTCAGCGGCCTCCTACAATGAGCAGTTCTTC. It codes for CASSYSAASYNEQFF.

This clone was observed at least ten times. The rearrangement uses TRBV28 and TRBJ2-7; 10 bases agree with TRBD2. CDR1 is MDHEN, CDR2 SYDVKM, per germline. The V gene end was trimmed by 6 bases and the J gene end by 1 base; junction bases not matched to a gene: 9. The length of the CDR3 is 16 residues. The CDR3 region has the DNA TGTGCCAGCAGACAGTTTCAGCGGGGGGGGTCCTACGAGCAGTACTTC. It is translated as CASRQFQRGGSYEQYF.

This clone has at least ten counts. The genes are TRBV18 and TRBJ2-1, with 10 bases lining up with TRBD2. Germline V gene sequence: CDR1 KGHSH, CDR2 LQKENI. CDR3 size: 15 residues. Losses at the gene ends were 2 bases for V and 5 bases for J; bases not matched to a gene: 3. The CDR3 spells CASSPKRGGDNEQFF. The CDR3 DNA sequence: TGTGCCAGCTCACCAAAGCGGGGGGGCGACAATGAGCAGTTCTTC. Full variable domain (rest looked up from reference TRBV18 and TRBJ2-1): NAGVMQNPRHLVRRRGQEARLRCSPMKGHSHVYWYRQLPEEGLKFMVYLQKENIIDESGMPKERFSAEFPKEGPSILRIQQVVRGDSAAYFCASSPKRGGDNEQFFGPGTRLTVL.

Many counts were recorded for this clone. It may be a read error: a sequence one base away is much more abundant. The same CDR3 is also encoded by other DNA sequences in this sample. The rearrangement links TRBV14 to TRBJ1-5; 9 nucleotides line up with TRBD1. Per germline, CDR1 SGHDN and CDR2 FVKESK. The CDR3 has 15 residues. CDR3 DNA: TGTGCCAGCAGCCCGTCCGGGACAGGGAACCAGCCCCAGCACTTT. Amino acid sequence: CASSPSGTGNQPQHF.

This clone was seen at least ten times. The rearrangement joins TRBV7-2 to TRBJ1-6; D gene uncertain. The germline V and J ends were trimmed by 5 bases and 7 bases, with 15 bases remaining between them. CDR1 SGHTA and CDR2 FQGNSA come from the germline V gene. The CDR3 contains 15 residues. The CDR3 sequence is CASSPRQVPNSPLHF. CDR3 in DNA: TGTGCCAGCAGCCCCAGGCAGGTGCCGAATTCACCCCTCCACTTT.

This clone appeared many times. This chain connects TRBV7-9 to TRBJ2-7; 7 bases fit TRBD1. V shed 0 bases and J 2 bases; nucleotides not matched to a gene: 4. Germline CDR1 reads SEHNR; CDR2 reads FQNEAQ (reference sequence). The CDR3 runs 15 residues. The CDR3 region has the DNA TGTGCCAGCAGCTTAGCAGGGGGCCATACCTACGAGCAGTACTTC. Its protein is CASSLAGGHTYEQYF.

The table lists this clone with many counts. The genes are TRBV12-5 and TRBJ2-7, with D possibly TRBD2 on 6 matching bases. This CDR3 has 13 residues. Trimming took off 7 bases at V and 6 bases at J, with 16 bases between the two ends. Germline V gene sequence: CDR1 LGHNT, CDR2 FRNRAP. The CDR3 nucleotides read TGTGCTAGTGCCTTGGTTCAGGGAGGCGAGCAGTACTTC. This gives the protein CASALVQGGEQYF. Together with reference TRBV12-5 and TRBJ2-7, the CDR3 gives the full variable domain: DARVTQTPRHKVTEMGQEVTMRCQPILGHNTVFWYRQTMMQGLELLAYFRNRAPLDDSGMPKDRFSAEMPDATLATLKIQPSEPRDSAVYFCASALVQGGEQYFGPGTRLTVT.

Many counts were recorded for this clone. The chain carries TRBV4-3 and TRBJ1-2; a weak D match, TRBD1 (6 bases). The V and J ends lost 1 base and 0 bases respectively, with 9 bases between them. The CDR3 is 15 residues long. From germline, CDR1 is LGHNA and CDR2 YSLEER. CDR3 residues: CASSQGAGANYGYTF. In DNA form, the CDR3 reads TGCGCCAGCAGCCAAGGGGCAGGGGCTAACTATGGCTACACCTTC.

Ten or more counts support this clone. J is TRBJ2-5 and V is TRBV4-3, with 7 bases matching TRBD2. V was pared by 4 bases and J by 4 bases, with 6 bases of the junction left unmatched. The CDR3 is 14 residues long. Germline V lookup: CDR1 LGHNA, CDR2 YSLEER. The CDR3 DNA reads as TGCGCCAGCAGCCCGGAGCGGGGATTAGAGACCCAGTACTTC. Amino acids: CASSPERGLETQYF.

There are many counts of this clone. The chain combines TRBV19 with TRBJ1-1; 7 nucleotides line up with TRBD1. Germline V gene lookup returns CDR1 LNHDA and CDR2 SQIVND (reference sequence). The CDR3 is 13 amino acids. Unmatched junction bases numbered 8, after V lost 5 bases and J lost 8 bases. The CDR3 reads CASSGQVAGEAFF. CDR3 sequence (DNA): TGTGCCAGTAGTGGACAGGTGGCGGGGGAAGCTTTCTTT.

In its sample, this clone is medium-sized. The chain employs TRBV6-6 and TRBJ1-1, with a tentative D call TRBD1 (5 bases). This CDR3 contains 13 residues. V lost 5 bases and J 6 bases, leaving 13 bases between the germline ends. From germline, CDR1 is MNHNY and CDR2 SVGAGI (reference sequence). The CDR3 nucleotides read TGTGCCAGCAGTCAGGGATCTAACGCTGAAGCTTTCTTT. The encoded protein is CASSQGSNAEAFF.